What follows are 28 T cell receptor beta chains derived from one specimen sequenced in a study of blood T cells in healthy people across ages. The authors ran a second PCR of 7 to 11 cycles using a sample-barcoded 5' primer and a J-beta primer mix. TCRdb passed the 5' RACE reads through MiXCR, listing each CDR3 protein once. The sample holds approximately 960,000 distinct CDR3 sequences; just under 30% are singletons and the top ten take roughly 10%. The data also belong to a second study, concerning T cells of mothers and their children.

Sequencing was done on a sample of blood. The receptor source for this set is a woman aged 40 to 55 in good health.

The sample holds many counts of this clonotype. The V gene is TRBV27, the J gene TRBJ1-5, with 8 bases matching TRBD1. This CDR3 contains 14 residues. J gave up 6 bases and V 6 bases, and 7 bases lay outside the gene matches. The germline V gene has CDR1 MNHEY and CDR2 SMNVEV (reference sequence). CDR3 residues: CASSPGQGLQPQHF. In nucleotides, the CDR3 is TGTGCCAGCAGCCCCGGACAGGGTCTTCAGCCCCAGCATTTT.

The J gene is TRBJ2-7, the V gene TRBV12-3 or TRBV12-4; D unresolved. Deletions cut 6 bases from V and 2 bases from J, with 14 bases between. The CDR3 contains 14 residues. The CDR3 nucleotides are TGTGCCAGCAGCACATGCGTGAGAGCCTACGAGCAGTACTTC. Residues: CASSTCVRAYEQYF.

This clonotype has at least ten counts. The rearrangement uses TRBV6-5 and TRBJ2-1; either TRBD1 or TRBD2 may fit D (6 bases each). The V end was cut by 4 bases, the J end by 0 bases, with 13 bases between. Germline loops: CDR1 MNHEY, CDR2 SVGAGI. The CDR3 contains 16 residues. The CDR3 here is CASSSTAGHSYNEQFF. For the CDR3, the DNA is TGTGCCAGCAGTTCCACCGCGGGACACTCCTACAATGAGCAGTTCTTC.

The sample holds many counts of this clonotype. The gene calls are TRBV29-1 and TRBJ2-7, with TRBD1 as a possible D gene (6 bases). With 4 bases removed from V and 2 bases from J, the gap between germline ends came to 9 bases. CDR1 SQVTM and CDR2 ANQGSEA come from the germline V gene. The CDR3 totals 12 residues. CDR3 in amino acids: CSVGDTTYEQYF. In DNA, the CDR3 is TGCAGCGTTGGGGACACAACCTACGAGCAGTACTTC.

This clonotype was seen more than once but under ten times. The chain couples TRBV6-1 to TRBJ2-3; 8 bases match TRBD1. V shed 1 base and J 2 bases; nucleotides not matched to a gene: 2. CDR1 and CDR2 from the germline V gene are MNHNS and SASEGT. The CDR3 extends over 15 amino acids. The CDR3 loop reads CASSEGQGITDTQYF. The CDR3 DNA reads as TGTGCCAGCAGTGAAGGACAGGGGATCACAGATACGCAGTATTTT.

This clonotype was seen repeatedly, ten times or more. V is TRBV10-3 and J is TRBJ2-3; TRBD1 is a possible D gene (6 bases). The CDR3 totals 15 residues. Trimming left V 10 bases short and J 3 bases short, with 20 bases between. CDR1 is ENHRY and CDR2 is SYGVKD in the germline V gene. CDR3 sequence: CATRSSVGATDTQYF. CDR3 sequence (DNA): TGTGCCACCAGGAGTAGCGTGGGGGCAACAGATACGCAGTATTTT.

This clonotype appeared many times. The chain couples TRBV18 to TRBJ2-6; TRBD1 is a possible D gene (6 bases). The V gene lost 6 bases and the J gene lost 0 bases, with 9 bases spanning the gap. Germline-derived CDR1 and CDR2 are KGHSH and LQKENI. The CDR3 extends over 15 amino acids. For the CDR3, the DNA is TGTGCCAGCTCGACAGGTTACTCTGGGGCCAACGTCCTGACTTTC. Its protein is CASSTGYSGANVLTF.

This clonotype was seen many times. This rearrangement joins TRBV7-9 to TRBJ2-3, with D possibly TRBD2 on 5 matching bases. Per the germline V gene, CDR1 is SEHNR and CDR2 is FQNEAQ (reference sequence). This CDR3 has 16 residues. V shed 5 bases and J shed 0 bases, with 15 bases lying between them. The CDR3 DNA follows: TGTGCCAGCAGCCCCTTCACTAGTAACAGCACAGATACGCAGTATTTT. Protein product: CASSPFTSNSTDTQYF. Together with reference TRBV7-9 and TRBJ2-3, the CDR3 gives the full variable domain: DTGVSQNPRHKITKRGQNVTFRCDPISEHNRLYWYRQTLGQGPEFLTYFQNEAQLEKSRLLSDRFSAERPKGSFSTLEIQRTEQGDSAMYLCASSPFTSNSTDTQYFGPGTRLTVL.

This chain connects TRBV6-1 to TRBJ1-6; 7 bases align to TRBD1. J was trimmed by 7 bases and V by 3 bases; bases with no gene match: 9. The germline V gene encodes CDR1 MNHNS and CDR2 SASEGT. The CDR3 runs to 16 residues. The CDR3 bases are TGTGCCAGCAGTGAGAACTGGGACAGCTGGAATTCACCCCTCCACTTT. Translation: CASSENWDSWNSPLHF.

Details on this clonotype: Compared with germline, one end of the junction differs, possibly owing to a read error. This rearrangement joins TRBV7-2 to TRBJ2-5; D is unresolved. The CDR3 sequence is 13 residues long. The germline gives CDR1 SGHTA, CDR2 FQGNSA. The CDR3 loop reads CASSLSPQETQVF. CDR3 coding DNA: TGTGCCAGCAGCCTTTCCCCGCAAGAGACCCAGGTCTTC.

The CDR3 spells CASSYSDRESDEQYF. CDR3 coding DNA: TGTGCCAGCAGTTACTCGGACAGGGAATCGGACGAGCAGTACTTC. This sequence joins TRBV6-5 and TRBJ2-7, with 8 nucleotides matching TRBD1. V was clipped by 0 bases and J by 5 bases; unmatched bases: 6. Germline assignment: CDR1 MNHEY and CDR2 SVGAGI. This CDR3 has 15 amino acids.

The sample holds a few counts of this clonotype. CDR3 sequence: CSVEDPGADTQYF. The CDR3 bases are TGCAGCGTTGAAGATCCCGGGGCAGATACGCAGTATTTT. The chain uses TRBV29-1 and TRBJ2-3; D is possibly TRBD2 (5 bases). Per the germline V gene, CDR1 is SQVTM and CDR2 is ANQGSEA. This CDR3 contains 13 residues. V shed 0 bases and J shed 4 bases, with 8 bases lying between them.

The chain joins TRBV29-1 to TRBJ2-6; D gene unclear. The V gene's germline CDR1 is SQVTM and CDR2 ANQGSEA. CDR3 size: 16 residues. V shed 1 base and J shed 4 bases, with 14 bases lying between them. The CDR3 DNA reads as TGCAGCGTTGAAGGAGGCGGCGGTTGGGGGGCCAACGTCCTGACTTTC. It specifies CSVEGGGGWGANVLTF.

As to this clonotype: Being one base from a much bigger clone, this may be a read error. The genes are TRBV7-9 and TRBJ2-1; 11 bases map to TRBD2. The CDR3 loop spans 15 amino acids. Germline CDR1 reads SEHNR; CDR2 reads FQNEAQ (reference sequence). The J segment lost 10 bases and the V segment lost 5 bases, leaving 10 bases of the junction unmatched. CDR3 nucleotide sequence: TGTGCCAGCAGCCTAACCGGGACTAGCGGCTACGAGCAGTTCTTC. Translation: CASSLTGTSGYEQFF.

Points on this clonotype: Possible read error: a much larger clone is one base away. The chain joins TRBV12-3 or TRBV12-4 to TRBJ2-5; D unresolved. There are 13 residues in the CDR3. V was pared by 3 bases and J by 0 bases, with 5 bases between. The CDR3, as DNA: TGTGCCAGCAGTTTCGACTACCAAGAGACCCAGTACTTC. Its protein is CASSFDYQETQYF.

This clonotype was recorded a few times. This sequence joins TRBV12-3 or TRBV12-4 and TRBJ1-5, with 10 bases that match TRBD1. CDR3 size: 14 residues. V gave up 6 bases and J gave up 6 bases; unmatched junction bases: 5. Here the CDR3 DNA reads TGTGCCAGCAGATCGGGACAGGGGTTTCAGCCCCAGCATTTT. Residues: CASRSGQGFQPQHF.

The chain is built from TRBV5-1 and TRBJ1-1; possible D gene TRBD1, 6 bases. Trimming took 7 bases from V and 3 from J, leaving 10 bases between them. The CDR3 contains 12 residues. The germline V gene has CDR1 SGHRS and CDR2 YFSETQ. The CDR3 DNA sequence: TGCGCCAGCCGCGAGGGGGACACTGAAGCTTTCTTT. Translation gives CASREGDTEAFF.

The V call is TRBV9, the J call TRBJ1-4, with D unresolved. The length of the CDR3 is 16 residues. Germline assignment: CDR1 SGDLS and CDR2 YYNGEE. The V end lost 3 bases, the J end lost 2 bases, and 14 bases lay between the germline ends. The CDR3: CASSESYGETNEKLFF. The CDR3 coding sequence is TGTGCCAGCAGCGAATCCTATGGGGAGACTAATGAAAAACTGTTTTTT.

This chain links TRBV4-1 with TRBJ2-4; D gene ambiguous. This CDR3 region has 15 residues. Looked up from germline, CDR1 is MGHRA and CDR2 is YSYEKL. Trimming pared 4 bases from V and 2 bases from J, leaving 12 bases between. The CDR3 DNA follows: TGCGCCAGCAGCCGTCCGGCGGAGCCCAAAAACATTCAGTACTTC. Translating it yields CASSRPAEPKNIQYF.

This clonotype was picked up many times. V is TRBV7-2 and J is TRBJ2-5; D gene unclear. Germline assignment: CDR1 SGHTA and CDR2 FQGNSA. Trimming shortened V by 0 bases and J by 1 base, and 6 bases separated the two germline ends. This CDR3 has 14 residues. The CDR3 DNA sequence: TGTGCCAGCAGCTTAGCGGGGATCCAAGAGACCCAGTACTTC. Translating it yields CASSLAGIQETQYF.

On this clonotype: A read error may explain this, as a much larger clone is one base away. The chain is built from TRBV4-1 and TRBJ2-1; D unresolved. The DNA end favors TRBJ2-7, so the J call may be wrong. The CDR3 contains 16 residues. The germline gives CDR1 MGHRA, CDR2 YSYEKL. The DNA of the CDR3 is TGCGCCAGCAGCCAAGTCGACGTCCTCTCCTACAATGAGCAGTACTTC. Protein product: CASSQVDVLSYNEQYF.

This clonotype came up many times. J is TRBJ2-7 and V is TRBV28; no reliable D call. Trimming removed 6 bases from V and 7 bases from J, with 10 bases in between. Per germline, CDR1 MDHEN and CDR2 SYDVKM. The CDR3 covers 11 residues. The chain's CDR3 is CASRTPSEQYF. The CDR3 nucleotides read TGTGCCAGCAGAACCCCGTCTGAGCAGTACTTC.

This clonotype was counted between two and nine times. A junction boundary mismatches the germline segment, possibly from a read error. The chain carries TRBV19 and TRBJ2-3; 7 bases line up with TRBD1. This CDR3 is 13 amino acids long. Per germline, CDR1 LNHDA and CDR2 SQIVND (reference sequence). Here the CDR3 DNA reads TGTGTCAGTAGTATCCCCGGGACAGCCTATTCGTATTTT. It yields the protein CVSSIPGTAYSYF.

This chain uses TRBV7-9 with TRBJ1-1; 7 positions match TRBD1. The length of the CDR3 is 14 residues. With V trimmed by 4 bases and J by 5 bases, 7 bases remained unmatched. The germline V gene has CDR1 SEHNR and CDR2 FQNEAQ (reference sequence). The CDR3 nucleotides are TGTGCCAGCAGCTCGACAGGGAAGGGGACTGAAGCTTTCTTT. Encoded protein: CASSSTGKGTEAFF.

About this clonotype: Just one base apart from a much larger clone, this may be a read error. V and J are TRBV4-1 and TRBJ2-3; TRBD2 aligns across 9 bases. Germline V gene data show CDR1 as MGHRA and CDR2 as YSYEKL. The length of the CDR3 is 17 residues. The CDR3 reads CASCQDIAGGPLNTQYF. The CDR3 region has the DNA TGCGCCAGCTGCCAAGATATCGCGGGGGGGCCATTAAATACGCAGTATTTT.

The chain employs TRBV14 and TRBJ2-1; the D gene is possibly TRBD2 (6 bases). Germline V gives CDR1 SGHDN, CDR2 FVKESK. The V and J ends lost 0 bases and 5 bases respectively, with 17 bases between them. This CDR3 comprises 17 residues. CDR3: CASSQDNRERVNNEQFF. DNA for the CDR3: TGTGCCAGCAGCCAAGATAACCGGGAGCGAGTAAACAATGAGCAGTTCTTC.

The rearrangement uses TRBV12-3 or TRBV12-4 and TRBJ1-3; D is unclear. CDR3 length: 15 amino acids. V gave up 3 bases and J gave up 0 bases, with 9 bases separating them. CDR3 in amino acids: CASSFRVSSGNTIYF. The CDR3 nucleotides read TGTGCCAGCAGTTTCAGAGTAAGCTCTGGAAACACCATATATTTT.

In this sample, this clonotype turned up a few times. The V call is TRBV29-1, the J call TRBJ1-1; D might be TRBD1 (5 bases). Trimming removed 5 bases from V and 5 bases from J, with 18 bases in between. The CDR3 consists of 14 residues. The germline CDR1 and CDR2 sequences are SQVTM and ANQGSEA. The CDR3 spells CSVSSWPWGTEAFF. CDR3 in DNA: TGCAGCGTTTCTTCCTGGCCCTGGGGGACTGAAGCTTTCTTT.